One and the same sample provided the 26 T cell receptor beta chains below, sequenced in a study of human T cells and chemical hapten exposure. As for time point: patch test 3, about 24 weeks after DPC sensitization. The treatment was: therapeutic diphenylcyclopropenone sensitization with weekly scalp DPC. TCRdb re-analysed the RACE reads in MiXCR, keeping a single row per CDR3 protein. This table holds fewer than 200,000 distinct CDR3 sequences, about 27% found once. The sequenced sample was whole blood, obtained in connection with sensitization to the hapten diphenylcyclopropenone (DPC). Receptors were obtained from a woman aged 18-30 years with alopecia areata. Some clones in this sample may be carry-over from other donors' samples.

This rearrangement joins TRBV12-3 or TRBV12-4 to TRBJ1-4; a weak D match, TRBD1 (6 bases). There are 14 residues in the CDR3. The ends were cut back, 5 bases at V and 3 bases at J, with 10 bases in the middle. The CDR3 loop reads CASSPGASNEKLFF. The CDR3 DNA sequence: TGTGCCAGCAGTCCAGGGGCTTCTAATGAAAAACTGTTTTTT.

A few counts support this clonotype. This chain joins TRBV5-1 and TRBJ2-5; D is ambiguous. V lost 5 bases, J lost 5 bases, and 13 bases lay in between. CDR3 length: 13 residues. Per the germline V gene, CDR1 is SGHRS and CDR2 is YFSETQ. In nucleotides, the CDR3 is TGCGCCAGCAGAGGCGAACCACCGGAGACCCAGTACTTC. Translated, it gives CASRGEPPETQYF.

The sample holds a few counts of this clonotype. This sequence joins TRBV24-1 and TRBJ1-2; D remains unclear. V was shortened by 10 bases and J by 1 base, with 21 bases between the two germline ends. The CDR3 extends over 16 amino acids. The germline V gene has CDR1 KGHDR and CDR2 SFDVKD. The CDR3 spells CATLTGSSSGNYGYTF. CDR3 nucleotide sequence: TGTGCCACTCTCACGGGGTCCAGTTCCGGTAACTATGGCTACACCTTC.

This clonotype was counted between two and nine times. The chain uses TRBV5-6 and TRBJ2-7, with D unresolved. The germline V gene encodes CDR1 SGHDT and CDR2 YYEEEE. V gave up 2 bases and J gave up 2 bases, with 11 bases separating them. The CDR3 totals 14 residues. CDR3 protein: CASSFPRITYEQYF. In DNA form, the CDR3 reads TGTGCCAGCAGCTTCCCCAGGATAACCTACGAGCAGTACTTC. Filled out from reference TRBV5-6 and TRBJ2-7, the complete variable domain reads DAGVTQSPTHLIKTRGQQVTLRCSPKSGHDTVSWYQQALGQGPQFIFQYYEEEERQRGNFPDRFSGHQFPNYSSELNVNALLLGDSALYLCASSFPRITYEQYFGPGTRLTVT.

The chain carries TRBV10-3 and TRBJ2-6, with D perhaps TRBD1 or TRBD2 (5 bases each). Trimming took off 5 bases at V and 4 bases at J, with 15 bases between the two ends. The CDR3 is 16 amino acids. Germline V CDR1 and CDR2: ENHRY, SYGVKD. The CDR3 coding sequence is TGTGCCATCAGTCCCCGGGGCGGAGCGGGGGCCAACGTCCTGACTTTC. Residues: CAISPRGGAGANVLTF.

At least ten counts were recorded for this clonotype. The J gene is TRBJ2-3, the V gene TRBV7-6; D is perhaps TRBD1 (6 bases). The CDR3 has 17 residues. V dropped 4 bases and J dropped 1 base, with 18 bases sitting between them. Germline loops: CDR1 SGHVS, CDR2 FNYEAQ. CDR3 bases: TGTGCCAGCAGCTCCGGCGTCAGGGGATCTGGCACAGATACGCAGTATTTT. Its protein is CASSSGVRGSGTDTQYF.

The chain has TRBV29-1 and TRBJ2-1; TRBD2 might be the D (7 bases). Germline V CDR1 and CDR2: SQVTM, ANQGSEA. Trimming removed 0 bases from V and 6 bases from J, with 15 bases in between. CDR3 length: 15 amino acids. The CDR3 coding sequence is TGCAGCGTTGAAGACCTAGGGGGGGAAGTCAATGAGCAGTTCTTC. This sequence encodes CSVEDLGGEVNEQFF.

The rearrangement uses TRBV7-2 and TRBJ1-6, with a tentative D call TRBD1 (5 bases). Deletions cut 6 bases from V and 8 bases from J, with 17 bases between. The CDR3 has 15 residues. CDR1 and CDR2 from the germline V gene are SGHTA and FQGNSA. The CDR3 here is CASSNQEGIYSPLHF. DNA of the CDR3: TGTGCCAGCAGTAATCAAGAGGGGATTTATTCACCCCTCCACTTT. Based on the CDR3 plus reference TRBV7-2 and TRBJ1-6, the full variable domain is GAGVSQSPSNKVTEKGKDVELRCDPISGHTALYWYRQSLGQGLEFLIYFQGNSAPDKSGLPSDRFSAERTGGSVSTLTIQRTQQEDSAVYLCASSNQEGIYSPLHFGNGTRLTVT.

This clonotype has just a few counts. The chain links TRBV29-1 to TRBJ2-5, with 7 nucleotides matching TRBD1. The CDR3 spans 12 residues. CDR1 and CDR2 (germline): SQVTM, ANQGSEA. The J segment lost 1 base and the V segment lost 6 bases, leaving 2 bases of the junction unmatched. CDR3 protein: CSVGQAQETQYF. The DNA for the CDR3 is TGCAGCGTCGGACAGGCCCAAGAGACCCAGTACTTC.

The chain uses TRBV29-1 and TRBJ1-1, with D unresolved. Trimming left V 0 bases short and J 11 bases short, with 16 bases between. Germline CDR1 SQVTM, CDR2 ANQGSEA. CDR3 length: 13 residues. The DNA for the CDR3 is TGCAGCGTTGAAGAAAATCTCATAAAGCTGGCTTTCTTT. It codes for CSVEENLIKLAFF.

The gene calls are TRBV7-2 and TRBJ2-7; D remains unclear. CDR1 is SGHTA and CDR2 is FQGNSA in the germline V gene. Trimming stripped 6 bases from V and 3 bases from J, with 15 bases between. The CDR3 spans 14 residues. CDR3 DNA: TGTGCCAGCAGTACTCGGACCAGCAACTACGAGCAGTACTTC. Translation: CASSTRTSNYEQYF.

The sample holds a few counts of this clonotype. The chain uses TRBV30 and TRBJ2-7, with unresolved D. The V gene's germline CDR1 is GTSNPN and CDR2 SVGIG (reference sequence). The CDR3 spans 13 residues. Deletions cut 0 bases from V and 0 bases from J, with 6 bases between. For the CDR3, the DNA is TGTGCCTGGAGTGTAGGTAGCTCCTACGAGCAGTACTTC. It codes for CAWSVGSSYEQYF.

V gene TRBV15 combines with J gene TRBJ2-2; D unresolved. V was shortened by 1 base and J by 1 base, with 4 bases between the two germline ends. The CDR3 sequence is 14 residues long. Germline CDR1 and CDR2: LNHNV and YYDKDF (reference sequence). The CDR3 DNA reads TGTGCCACCAGCAGAGCCGGGAACACCGGGGAGCTGTTTTTT. Residues: CATSRAGNTGELFF.

This clonotype was observed at least ten times. The chain combines TRBV5-5 with TRBJ1-1; 11 bases match TRBD1. The CDR3 is 16 amino acids. Germline CDR1 and CDR2: SGHKS and YYEKEE (reference sequence). V trimming: 4 bases; J trimming: 1 base; junction bases outside the gene matches: 6. Written as DNA, the CDR3 is TGTGCCAGCAGCACGGGACAGGGGGTGGGGAACACTGAAGCTTTCTTT. This sequence encodes CASSTGQGVGNTEAFF.

In its sample, this clonotype was seen a few times. V usage is TRBV28 and J usage is TRBJ2-5; TRBD1 agrees at 9 bases. There are 13 residues in the CDR3. Germline V CDR1 and CDR2: MDHEN, SYDVKM. V lost 7 bases and J lost 4; bases outside the gene matches: 4. The CDR3, as DNA: TGTGCCAGCACCCTGGACAGGGGAGAGACCCAGTACTTC. Translated: CASTLDRGETQYF.

This clonotype was detected only a few times. CDR3 DNA sequence: TGCAGCATTAAGATCCCGGGTCCGATTTCCGCCGGGGAGCTGTTTTTT. Protein product: CSIKIPGPISAGELFF. This chain connects TRBV20-1 to TRBJ2-2, with D unresolved. From germline, CDR1 is DFQATT and CDR2 SNEGSKA (reference sequence). The CDR3 is made up of 16 amino acids.

In its sample, this clonotype was seen a few times. The chain is built from TRBV12-3 or TRBV12-4 and TRBJ1-3; D is unclear. The CDR3 runs 13 residues. With 10 bases removed from V and 0 bases from J, the gap between germline ends came to 10 bases. CDR3 bases: TGTGCCACAAAGCCTAGCTCTGGAAACACCATATATTTT. It encodes CATKPSSGNTIYF.

Many counts were recorded for this clonotype. This chain links TRBV6-2 or TRBV6-3 with TRBJ2-7; D is unclear. The CDR3 runs to 16 residues. Trimming cost V 5 bases and J 3 bases, with 20 bases left between them. Per the germline V gene, CDR1 is MNHEY and CDR2 is SVGEGT. The CDR3: CASSRWEPVRYYEQYF. DNA for the CDR3: TGTGCCAGCAGTAGATGGGAACCGGTACGCTACTACGAGCAGTACTTC.

This clonotype was seen a handful of times. The chain employs TRBV11-2 and TRBJ2-5; 8 nucleotides align to TRBD2. The CDR3 is made up of 16 amino acids. The germline CDR1 and CDR2 sequences are SGHAT and FQNNGV. With 5 bases clipped from V and 1 base from J, the junction kept 9 bases outside the gene matches. CDR3 DNA: TGTGCCAGCAGCCTAACCCCTACTAGCGGCCAAGAGACCCAGTACTTC. This sequence encodes CASSLTPTSGQETQYF. Variable domain in full (rest from reference TRBV11-2 and TRBJ2-5): EAGVAQSPRYKIIEKRQSVAFWCNPISGHATLYWYQQILGQGPKLLIQFQNNGVVDDSQLPKDRFSAERLKGVDSTLKIQPAKLEDSAVYLCASSLTPTSGQETQYFGPGTRLLVL.

This clonotype was counted a few times. The rearrangement uses TRBV2 and TRBJ2-6; D possibly corresponds to TRBD2 (5 bases). The CDR3 extends over 14 amino acids. Trimming shortened V by 6 bases and J by 1 base, and 7 bases separated the two germline ends. Germline V gene lookup returns CDR1 SNHLY and CDR2 FYNNEI. The CDR3 loop is CASREGSGANVLTF. The CDR3 DNA is TGTGCCAGCAGAGAGGGTTCTGGGGCCAACGTCCTGACTTTC. The full variable domain, its missing parts supplied by reference TRBV2 and TRBJ2-6, is EPEVTQTPSHQVTQMGQEVILRCVPISNHLYFYWYRQILGQKVEFLVSFYNNEISEKSEIFDDQFSVERPDGSNFTLKIRSTKLEDSAMYFCASREGSGANVLTFGAGSRLTVL.

The rearrangement uses TRBV7-2 and TRBJ2-1; no clear D gene. CDR1 and CDR2 from the germline V gene are SGHTA and FQGNSA. The V end was cut by 1 base, the J end by 8 bases, with 6 bases between. The CDR3 is made up of 12 amino acids. CDR3 nucleotides: TGTGCCAGCAGCTTAGGGGGTTATGAGCAGTTCTTC. This encodes CASSLGGYEQFF.

The genes are TRBV4-2 and TRBJ1-6; weak D call: TRBD1 (6 bases). V was cut by 0 bases and J by 15 bases, with 27 bases left in between. Germline lookup yields CDR1 LGHNA and CDR2 YNFKEQ. The CDR3 totals 18 residues. DNA for the CDR3: TGTGCCAGCAGCCAAGAAGGGGCCCCGGGGGGGGGCCAGGTCGTCCTCCACTTT. Its translation is CASSQEGAPGGGQVVLHF.

A few counts support this clonotype. The chain uses TRBV7-2 and TRBJ1-2, with D unresolved. Germline-derived CDR1 and CDR2 are SGHTA and FQGNSA. The CDR3 spans 11 residues. V was pared by 2 bases and J by 8 bases, with 6 bases between. CDR3 region: CASSLRKGYTF. The CDR3 DNA reads TGTGCCAGCAGCTTAAGGAAAGGCTACACCTTC.

This clonotype was counted at least ten times. The chain links TRBV20-1 to TRBJ2-1; 7 bases agree with TRBD1. V lost 3 bases to trimming and J lost 3 bases; unmatched junction nucleotides: 8. Germline-derived CDR1 and CDR2 are DFQATT and SNEGSKA (reference sequence). There are 15 residues in the CDR3. The CDR3, as DNA: TGCAGTGCTAGGACCCTTGGGACAGACTACAATGAGCAGTTCTTC. Protein sequence: CSARTLGTDYNEQFF.

The chain has TRBV4-1 and TRBJ1-4; 12 bases align to TRBD1. The CDR3 totals 14 residues. CDR1 MGHRA and CDR2 YSYEKL come from the germline V gene. V shed 9 bases and J 7 bases; nucleotides not matched to a gene: 6. The CDR3 nucleotides are TGCGCCAGTGGGACAGGGGGCTCACGTGAAAAACTGTTTTTT. It is translated as CASGTGGSREKLFF.

The chain recombines TRBV19 with TRBJ2-5; no definite D call. The V end was cut by 3 bases, the J end by 0 bases, with 2 bases between. From germline, CDR1 is LNHDA and CDR2 SQIVND (reference sequence). The CDR3 contains 12 residues. The CDR3 coding sequence is TGTGCCAGTAGTATGAACCAAGAGACCCAGTACTTC. Its protein is CASSMNQETQYF.